This record covers a single T cell receptor beta chain. The antigen is undetermined. The data are from a study of T cells expressing NK-cell markers. Across the study: Seven HCMV-seropositive donors and one seronegative donor made up the eight sequenced donors. Study-wide results and caveats: The leading position in the CD3+CD56-NKG2C+ fraction of several donors also went to these clonotypes.

The CDR3 has 14 residues. The germline gives CDR1 GTSNPN, CDR2 SVGIG (reference sequence). TCRdb reprocessed the 5' RACE reads, keeping one entry per CDR3 protein, no DNA. Seen in this sample are about 370,000 distinct CDR3 sequences; the ten most common clones hold roughly 10%. The TCR was taken from a woman in her forties or fifties in good health. The rearrangement joins TRBV30 to TRBJ1-5. The sample taken for sequencing was blood T cells: a sorted CD56 or NKG2C T cell subset, CD4+ or CD8+ T cells, or bulk PBMC T cells (not recorded which). The CDR3 spells CAWSGDNSNQPQHF.